A selection of T cell receptor beta chains follows, all from one sample in a study of blood T cells in healthy people across ages. Each CDR3 protein gets one entry after TCRdb re-called the 5' RACE reads with MiXCR. The sample yields 700,000 to 850,000 distinct CDR3 sequences, around 36% seen once. Material: blood. These receptors all stem from a man aged 18-30 years in good health. The CDR3 runs from the conserved cysteine through the conserved F or W. A D gene is named only where the DNA matches it firmly. The size field is filled for only some rows; it gives once, few, many or a size class.

cdr3_aa cdr3_nt j_call d_call clone_size v_call
CAWSVGTSGGSEQFF TGTGCCTGGAGTGTAGGGACTAGCGGGGGCTCTGAGCAGTTCTTC TRBJ2-1 TRBD2 NA TRBV30
CASSAGGGEYRVVGTEAFF TGTGCCAGCAGTGCCGGGGGGGGCGAGTATCGAGTTGTGGGAACTGAAGCTTTCTTT TRBJ1-1 NA NA TRBV16
CASSLGLNGGAFKNIQYF TGTGCCAGCAGCTTGGGACTAAACGGGGGGGCATTTAAAAACATTCAGTACTTC TRBJ2-4 TRBD2 few TRBV5-5
CASSPDGSYGYTF TGTGCCAGCAGTCCCGACGGCTCCTATGGCTACACCTTC TRBJ1-2 NA NA TRBV12-3/TRBV12-4
CASSLGWDRGEQFF TGTGCCAGCAGCTTAGGTTGGGACAGAGGTGAGCAGTTCTTC TRBJ2-1 TRBD1 few TRBV7-9
CASSHPLAGGQETQYF TGTGCCAGCAGCCATCCTCTAGCGGGGGGACAAGAGACCCAGTACTTC TRBJ2-5 TRBD2 NA TRBV7-9
CASSSWTGNYEQYF TGTGCCAGCAGCTCCTGGACAGGGAACTACGAGCAGTACTTC TRBJ2-7 TRBD1 many TRBV7-9
CASSSRGPEQFF TGTGCCAGCAGTTCTCGCGGGCCTGAGCAGTTCTTC TRBJ2-1 NA NA TRBV6-2/TRBV6-3
CASSPEGSTEAFF TGTGCCAGCAGCCCCGAGGGGTCCACTGAAGCTTTCTTT TRBJ1-1 NA NA TRBV12-3/TRBV12-4
CSASRTSGIQETQYF TGCAGTGCTAGTAGGACTAGCGGGATCCAAGAGACCCAGTACTTC TRBJ2-5 TRBD2 NA TRBV20-1
CASSLNGGSYNEQYF TGCGCCAGCAGCTTAAATGGGGGATCCTACAATGAGCAGTACTTC TRBJ2-7 NA NA TRBV5-1
CASSMWSEPNEQFF TGTGCCAGTAGTATGTGGTCAGAACCCAATGAGCAGTTCTTC TRBJ2-1 NA few TRBV19
CASSQDRGGGTYGYTF TGCGCCAGCAGCCAAGATAGGGGAGGAGGGACTTATGGCTACACCTTC TRBJ1-2 NA many TRBV4-3
CAISDPKSRLAGHNEQFF TGTGCCATCAGCGATCCTAAATCTCGACTAGCGGGGCACAATGAGCAGTTCTTC TRBJ2-1 TRBD2 many TRBV10-3
CSARGLPGRGTYNEQFF TGCAGTGCTAGGGGCCTCCCGGGGCGGGGAACCTACAATGAGCAGTTCTTC TRBJ2-1 NA NA TRBV20-1
CASSLEGKNIQYF TGTGCCAGCAGCTTAGAGGGAAAAAACATTCAGTACTTC TRBJ2-4 NA few TRBV7-2
CSIVQNYGYTF TGCAGCATTGTGCAGAACTATGGCTACACCTTC TRBJ1-2 NA NA TRBV29-1
CAISDQPGTGDSPLHF TGTGCCATCAGTGACCAACCCGGGACAGGGGATTCACCCCTCCACTTT TRBJ1-6 TRBD1 few TRBV10-3
CAISDARGTGGEKLFF TGTGCCATCAGTGACGCGCGAGGGACAGGGGGCGAAAAACTGTTTTTT TRBJ1-4 TRBD1 NA TRBV10-3
CASSQESAGTEAFF TGCGCCAGCAGCCAAGAAAGCGCGGGGACTGAAGCTTTCTTT TRBJ1-1 NA NA TRBV4-3
CASSQGRIQFF TGCGCCAGCAGCCAAGGCCGGATTCAGTTCTTC TRBJ2-1 NA NA TRBV4-1
CSARGGSWDRGSNQPQHF TGCAGTGCTAGAGGGGGGTCCTGGGACAGGGGGAGCAATCAGCCCCAGCATTTT TRBJ1-5 TRBD1 NA TRBV20-1